The rows below give T cell receptor beta chains drawn from one sample of a study of cytomegalovirus exposure and HLA in healthy donors. Profiling relied on immunoSEQ multiplex PCR, and the TCRdb table lists in-frame clones only, not all of them. The top ten hold 4.1% of the sample, which has some 170,000 clones, less than 90% seen once. The sample comprised PBMCs. These receptors originate from a man between 50 and 59 years old in good health and CMV-seropositive. CDR3s include the opening cysteine and the closing phenylalanine or tryptophan. Each record gives: clone size, J gene, D gene, V gene, CDR3 length, CDR3 protein, CDR3 DNA. The D gene is left open where the match is weak. Size is omitted from some rows. Given values are once, few, many or a class for expanded clones.

>-|TRBJ1-1|-|TRBV29-1|12
CSVDRGGTEAFF
TGCAGCGTTGACCGGGGGGGCACTGAAGCTTTCTTT
>-|TRBJ2-3|-|TRBV27|17
CASSLSLGGTSTDTQYF
TGTGCCAGCAGTTTATCGCTTGGAGGGACTAGCACAGATACGCAGTATTTT
>-|TRBJ1-1|-|TRBV20-1|11
CSATPREGAFF
TGCAGTGCTACGCCACGGGAGGGAGCTTTCTTT
>once|TRBJ2-1|TRBD1|TRBV27|13
CASSYDRGDEQFF
TGTGCCAGCAGTTATGACAGGGGTGATGAGCAGTTCTTC
>-|TRBJ2-7|TRBD1|TRBV5-1|15
CASSGGQEYSYEQYF
TGCGCCAGCAGCGGGGGACAGGAGTATTCCTACGAGCAGTACTTC
>few|TRBJ1-6|TRBD1|TRBV5-4|15
CASSSRGTGYSPLHF
TGTGCCAGCAGCAGCCGAGGGACAGGGTATTCACCCCTCCACTTT
>-|TRBJ1-2|TRBD1|TRBV28|14
CASSSPGQDYGYTF
TGTGCCAGCAGTTCACCGGGACAGGACTATGGCTACACCTTC
>-|TRBJ2-3|TRBD2|TRBV15|19
CATSLQYIRLAGVTDTQYF
TGTGCCACCAGCCTTCAATATATTCGACTAGCGGGCGTCACAGATACGCAGTATTTT
>-|TRBJ2-1|-|TRBV10-2|15
CASSVKLGVRNEQFF
TGCGCCAGCAGTGTCAAACTAGGAGTGCGTAATGAGCAGTTCTTC
>-|TRBJ1-2|TRBD1|TRBV6-5|14
CASRPTGGLYGYTF
TGTGCCAGCAGGCCGACAGGGGGGCTCTATGGCTACACCTTC
>-|TRBJ1-5|TRBD1|TRBV19|15
CASSPRDRVYQPQHF
TGTGCCAGTAGTCCAAGAGACAGGGTCTATCAGCCCCAGCATTTT
>-|TRBJ2-7|TRBD1|TRBV9|16
CASSVDSGQGVYEQYF
TGTGCCAGCAGCGTAGACAGTGGGCAGGGGGTCTACGAGCAGTACTTC
>-|TRBJ1-1|-|TRBV2|13
CASTEELNTEAFF
TGTGCCAGCACCGAGGAGTTGAACACTGAAGCTTTCTTT
>once|TRBJ2-7|TRBD2|TRBV18|14
CASSPPAGDREQYF
TGTGCCAGCTCACCCCCAGCGGGAGACCGCGAGCAGTACTTC
>-|TRBJ1-3|TRBD1|TRBV30|15
CAWSRGGARGNTIYF
TGTGCCTGGAGTCGAGGGGGCGCGAGGGGAAACACCATATATTTT
>-|TRBJ1-2|-|TRBV7-2|14
CASSRGTTDYGYTF
TGTGCCAGCAGCCGAGGGACTACGGACTATGGCTACACCTTC
>once|TRBJ2-1|TRBD2|TRBV2|14
CASLQGLAAQSQFF
TGTGCCAGCCTCCAAGGCCTAGCGGCACAATCCCAGTTCTTC
>-|TRBJ1-5|TRBD1|TRBV6-1|14
CASREAGGGQPQHF
TGTGCCAGCAGAGAAGCAGGGGGCGGTCAGCCCCAGCATTTT
>-|TRBJ1-2|TRBD1|TRBV13|13
CASSFTGGLKYTF
TGTGCCAGCAGCTTCACAGGGGGCCTAAAGTACACCTTC
>-|TRBJ1-3|-|TRBV10-1|15
CASSEMKLSGNTIYF
TGCGCCAGCAGTGAGATGAAGCTCTCTGGAAACACCATATATTTT
>-|TRBJ2-3|TRBD2|TRBV5-5|18
CASSPAPGSGGEGDTQYF
TGTGCCAGCAGCCCGGCCCCCGGAAGCGGGGGGGAGGGAGATACGCAGTATTTT
>-|TRBJ2-7|TRBD1|TRBV7-8|15
CASSAPGQGSFEQYF
TGTGCCAGCAGCGCCCCGGGACAGGGATCTTTCGAGCAGTACTTC
>-|TRBJ1-6|TRBD1|TRBV4-1|14
CASSQGQYNSPLHF
TGCGCCAGCAGCCAGGGACAGTATAATTCACCCCTCCACTTT
>-|TRBJ2-5|TRBD1|TRBV19|17
CASSSAGTGALAETQYF
TGTGCCAGTAGTTCCGCCGGGACAGGGGCCCTGGCGGAGACCCAGTACTTC
>-|TRBJ1-2|-|TRBV6-6|14
CASTQDSNNYGYTF
TGTGCCAGCACCCAGGACAGCAACAACTATGGCTACACCTTC
>-|TRBJ1-4|TRBD1|TRBV9|14
CASSDRDRGEKLFF
TGTGCCAGCAGCGACCGGGACAGGGGTGAAAAACTGTTTTTT
>once|TRBJ1-3|-|TRBV5-1|16
CASSLSRGLSGNTIYF
TGCGCCAGCAGCTTATCAAGGGGACTCTCTGGAAACACCATATATTTT
>-|TRBJ2-7|TRBD2|TRBV5-4|15
CASSFSGGASYEQYF
TGTGCCAGCAGCTTTTCCGGGGGGGCATCATACGAGCAGTACTTC
>-|TRBJ2-5|TRBD2|TRBV5-6|15
CASTNKRAGTETQYF
TGTGCCAGCACCAATAAAAGAGCGGGAACGGAGACCCAGTACTTC